The 31 T cell receptor beta chains reported below all come from one sample, sequenced in a study of identical twins. TCRdb used MiXCR to reprocess the 5' RACE reads, holding one entry per CDR3 protein. The sample shows about 470,000 distinct CDR3 sequences, approximately 24% of them seen only once. The same data also contributed to another study, on T cells expressing NK-cell markers.

The sequenced sample was CD4+ T cells sorted from blood. Receptors originate from a woman under 30 in good health.

This clonotype was seen a few times. The chain is built from TRBV20-1 and TRBJ2-7, with TRBD2 identical over 12 bases. CDR1 is DFQATT and CDR2 is SNEGSKA in the germline V gene (reference sequence). With V trimmed by 1 base and J by 3 bases, 7 bases remained unmatched. The CDR3 runs to 16 residues. CDR3 protein: CSARARLAGAYYEQYF. In DNA form, the CDR3 reads TGCAGTGCTAGAGCCAGACTAGCGGGGGCTTACTACGAGCAGTACTTC.

This clonotype was picked up a small number of times. The rearrangement joins TRBV9 to TRBJ2-4; 7 nucleotides align to TRBD1. V lost 5 bases, J lost 5 bases, and 10 bases stayed unmatched. CDR1 is SGDLS and CDR2 is YYNGEE in the germline V gene. The CDR3 spans 15 residues. This CDR3 reads CASSKMTGFQNIQYF. CDR3 DNA sequence: TGTGCCAGCAGTAAGATGACAGGGTTCCAAAACATTCAGTACTTC.

V gene TRBV5-1 combines with J gene TRBJ2-7, with D possibly called TRBD1 or TRBD2 (5 bases each). Germline V lookup: CDR1 SGHRS, CDR2 YFSETQ. The V and J ends lost 0 bases and 0 bases respectively, with 10 bases between them. The length of the CDR3 is 15 residues. The CDR3 DNA sequence: TGCGCCAGCAGCTTGGAAGGGACCTACTCCTACGAGCAGTACTTC. It codes for CASSLEGTYSYEQYF.

The chain couples TRBV3-1 to TRBJ1-3; D unclear. The CDR3 consists of 12 residues. Germline V lookup: CDR1 LGHDT, CDR2 YNNKEL (reference sequence). V was trimmed by 2 bases and J by 4 bases, leaving 3 bases between them. As DNA, the CDR3 is TGTGCCAGCAGCCAAATCGGAAACACCATATATTTT. This translates into CASSQIGNTIYF.

The chain joins TRBV6-2 or TRBV6-3 to TRBJ2-1; D might be TRBD1 or TRBD2, each matching 5 bases. Trimming removed 4 bases from V and 9 bases from J, with 16 bases in between. Germline CDR1 and CDR2: MNHEY and SVGEGT. This CDR3 spans 14 amino acids. Here the CDR3 DNA reads TGTGCCAGCAGTTTAGAACTAGGGGTATCTGAGCAGTTCTTC. This translates into CASSLELGVSEQFF.

This clonotype was seen ten or more times. This chain joins TRBV5-6 and TRBJ2-3, with 8 bases matching TRBD1. There are 15 residues in the CDR3. V trimming: 0 bases; J trimming: 5 bases; junction bases outside the gene matches: 5. Germline V gene data show CDR1 as SGHDT and CDR2 as YYEEEE. CDR3 protein: CASSLVAGGKDTQYF. DNA for the CDR3: TGTGCCAGCAGCTTGGTGGCAGGGGGCAAAGATACGCAGTATTTT.

The V gene is TRBV7-2, the J gene TRBJ2-2; TRBD2 matches at 11 bases. Germline CDR1 is SGHTA and CDR2 is FQGNSA. The CDR3 spans 15 residues. V was pared by 5 bases and J by 6 bases, with 5 bases of the junction left unmatched. This chain's CDR3 is CASSLNSGRAGELFF. CDR3 DNA: TGTGCCAGCAGCCTAAATAGCGGGAGGGCCGGGGAGCTGTTTTTT.

The chain links TRBV7-9 to TRBJ2-7; D ambiguous. The V and J ends lost 1 base and 1 base respectively, with 14 bases between them. This CDR3 has 16 amino acids. CDR1 SEHNR and CDR2 FQNEAQ come from the germline V gene (reference sequence). CDR3 sequence (DNA): TGTGCCAGCAGCTTAGGTTTCGGCGGAACTTCCTACGAGCAGTACTTC. Residues: CASSLGFGGTSYEQYF.

This chain links TRBV6-5 with TRBJ2-3; D not resolved. Germline CDR1 is MNHEY and CDR2 is SVGAGI. V lost 4 bases to trimming and J lost 2 bases, with 10 bases between them. This CDR3 comprises 14 residues. CDR3 DNA sequence: TGTGCCAGCAGTTTCAACTCACTCACAGATACGCAGTATTTT. This gives the protein CASSFNSLTDTQYF.

This clonotype was observed a handful of times. The chain uses TRBV5-6 and TRBJ1-2, with D perhaps matching TRBD1 (5 bases). V lost 5 bases to trimming and J lost 2 bases, with 16 bases between them. The CDR3 runs to 15 residues. Per germline, CDR1 SGHDT and CDR2 YYEEEE. Here the CDR3 reads CASRRPQGVNYGYTF. CDR3 nucleotides: TGTGCCAGCAGGAGGCCCCAGGGAGTAAACTATGGCTACACCTTC. Drawing the rest from reference TRBV5-6 and TRBJ1-2, the complete variable domain is DAGVTQSPTHLIKTRGQQVTLRCSPKSGHDTVSWYQQALGQGPQFIFQYYEEEERQRGNFPDRFSGHQFPNYSSELNVNALLLGDSALYLCASRRPQGVNYGYTFGSGTRLTVV.

The rearrangement uses TRBV20-1 and TRBJ2-3; the match to TRBD2 covers 14 bases. Germline-derived CDR1 and CDR2 are DFQATT and SNEGSKA (reference sequence). Trimming at V came to 6 bases and at J to 4 bases, leaving 12 bases not matched to a gene. The CDR3 length is 17 residues. This CDR3 reads CSAPGTSGRTVPDTQYF. The CDR3 region has the DNA TGCAGTGCGCCCGGGACTAGCGGGAGAACCGTCCCAGATACGCAGTATTTT.

This clonotype was seen a handful of times. The chain links TRBV6-5 to TRBJ1-2; D ambiguous. V was cut by 6 bases and J by 8 bases, with 10 bases left in between. The CDR3 spans 11 residues. The germline gives CDR1 MNHEY, CDR2 SVGAGI. The CDR3 sequence is CASRNNEGYTF. The DNA for the CDR3 is TGTGCCAGCAGAAATAATGAAGGCTACACCTTC.

This clonotype has more than one count but fewer than ten. V is TRBV5-1 and J is TRBJ2-7, with TRBD1 as a possible D gene (5 bases). Germline V lookup: CDR1 SGHRS, CDR2 YFSETQ. This CDR3 has 15 amino acids. Between the trimmed V and J ends, which lost 3 bases and 2 bases, there was a span of 15 bases. The CDR3 reads CASSYLQGSTYEQYF. CDR3 coding DNA: TGCGCCAGCAGCTACCTCCAGGGATCAACCTACGAGCAGTACTTC.

The rearrangement joins TRBV5-1 to TRBJ2-6; 9 bases match TRBD1. The CDR3 loop spans 17 amino acids. V shed 7 bases, J shed 4 bases, and the junction held 12 bases outside the gene matches. Germline V gives CDR1 SGHRS, CDR2 YFSETQ. This CDR3 is CASRTGTGISGANVLTF. The CDR3 nucleotides read TGCGCCAGCCGTACCGGGACAGGGATCTCCGGGGCCAACGTCCTGACTTTC. Full variable domain (outside the CDR3, taken from reference TRBV5-1 and TRBJ2-6): KAGVTQTPRYLIKTRGQQVTLSCSPISGHRSVSWYQQTPGQGLQFLFEYFSETQRNKGNFPGRFSGRQFSNSRSEMNVSTLELGDSALYLCASRTGTGISGANVLTFGAGSRLTVL.

The table lists this clonotype with many counts. This rearrangement joins TRBV5-1 to TRBJ1-2; weak D call: TRBD1 (5 bases). The CDR3 length is 13 residues. V lost 2 bases and J lost 5, with 10 bases in between. Germline values: CDR1 SGHRS, CDR2 YFSETQ. The CDR3 DNA sequence: TGCGCCAGCAGCTTCGGGGGAGAGTATGGCTACACCTTC. This codes for CASSFGGEYGYTF.

In its sample, this clonotype was seen a few times. The chain combines TRBV6-1 with TRBJ2-5; D remains ambiguous. CDR3 length equals 10 residues. Trimming removed 11 bases at V and 5 bases at J, with 9 bases between. In germline, CDR1 is MNHNS, CDR2 SASEGT. In DNA, the CDR3 is TGTGCCGCCCGGCGGGAGACCCAGTACTTC. Residues: CAARRETQYF.

The chain links TRBV5-1 to TRBJ2-3; 9 positions agree with TRBD2. V was pared by 4 bases and J by 5 bases, with 8 bases of the junction left unmatched. The germline V gene has CDR1 SGHRS and CDR2 YFSETQ. The CDR3 sequence is 15 residues long. The CDR3: CASSPAAGGGDTQYF. DNA of the CDR3: TGCGCCAGCAGCCCAGCAGCGGGGGGTGGAGATACGCAGTATTTT.

The V call is TRBV29-1, the J call TRBJ1-1, with D perhaps matching TRBD1 (6 bases). Germline lookup yields CDR1 SQVTM and CDR2 ANQGSEA. The CDR3 is 13 amino acids. Deletions cut 5 bases from V and 5 bases from J, with 15 bases between. CDR3 DNA: TGCAGCGTTCGGGGGGCAAGTGGAACTGAAGCTTTCTTT. Protein sequence: CSVRGASGTEAFF.

This clonotype was observed a few times. The chain joins TRBV6-2 or TRBV6-3 to TRBJ2-7; D gene uncertain. The germline V and J ends were trimmed by 5 bases and 2 bases, with 7 bases remaining between them. Germline CDR1 and CDR2: MNHEY and SVGEGT. The CDR3 runs 12 residues. Here the CDR3 DNA reads TGTGCCAGCAGTCGCTGGCCCTACGAGCAGTACTTC. This codes for CASSRWPYEQYF.

This clonotype was picked up a small number of times. The chain uses TRBV27 and TRBJ2-7; D uncertain. V shed 3 bases and J shed 6 bases, with 9 bases lying between them. Germline V gene data show CDR1 as MNHEY and CDR2 as SMNVEV (reference sequence). The CDR3 consists of 12 residues. CDR3 in DNA: TGTGCCAGCAGTTTTTCCGTGGTCGAGCAGTACTTC. Its translation: CASSFSVVEQYF.

The V and J genes are TRBV12-3 or TRBV12-4 and TRBJ2-1; 8 nucleotides agree with TRBD2. J was trimmed by 4 bases and V by 6 bases; bases with no gene match: 8. The CDR3 contains 15 residues. CDR3 DNA: TGTGCCAGCAGCCGGCTGGGCGGGGGGTACAATGAGCAGTTCTTC. Translated, it gives CASSRLGGGYNEQFF.

This chain joins TRBV7-9 and TRBJ1-2; no firm D call. Trimming removed 1 base from V and 10 bases from J, with 10 bases in between. Germline V lookup: CDR1 SEHNR, CDR2 FQNEAQ (reference sequence). The CDR3 covers 12 residues. The CDR3 loop is CASSLEVGIYTF. For the CDR3, the DNA is TGTGCCAGCAGCTTAGAGGTCGGGATCTACACCTTC.

This chain connects TRBV20-1 to TRBJ2-3; D is uncertain. The germline V gene has CDR1 DFQATT and CDR2 SNEGSKA (reference sequence). The germline V and J ends were trimmed by 5 bases and 6 bases, with 9 bases remaining between them. The CDR3 runs 11 residues. The CDR3 nucleotides read TGCAGTGCTTTCCAAGGGGATACGCAGTATTTT. This codes for CSAFQGDTQYF.

This clonotype appeared a few times. CDR3 sequence: CASSFMGVSGELFF. The CDR3 DNA reads as TGTGCCAGCAGCTTTATGGGGGTTTCAGGGGAGCTGTTTTTT. The chain joins TRBV7-2 to TRBJ2-2; TRBD1 or TRBD2 may be the D gene (5 bases each). Germline CDR1 reads SGHTA; CDR2 reads FQGNSA. CDR3 length: 14 residues. V lost 3 bases to trimming and J lost 8 bases, with 13 bases between them.

This clonotype has a handful of counts. The V gene is TRBV7-9, the J gene TRBJ2-2, with 8 bases lining up with TRBD2. The CDR3 is 15 residues long. With V trimmed by 6 bases and J by 1 base, 4 bases remained unmatched. Germline V gives CDR1 SEHNR, CDR2 FQNEAQ (reference sequence). The CDR3 protein is CASRRGLENTGELFF. CDR3 DNA: TGTGCCAGCAGACGGGGACTAGAGAACACCGGGGAGCTGTTTTTT.

The rearrangement links TRBV3-1 to TRBJ2-3, with TRBD2 matching over 10 bases. This CDR3 is built from 16 residues. The trim removed 5 bases at V and 6 bases at J, leaving 11 bases unmatched. Looked up from germline, CDR1 is LGHDT and CDR2 is YNNKEL (reference sequence). The CDR3 loop reads CASSSGLAGVRDTQYF. DNA of the CDR3: TGTGCCAGCAGCTCCGGTCTAGCGGGAGTAAGGGATACGCAGTATTTT.

The V call is TRBV6-5, the J call TRBJ2-7; D call uncertain. Deletions cut 4 bases from V and 0 bases from J, with 10 bases between. This CDR3 has 14 amino acids. Germline V gene lookup returns CDR1 MNHEY and CDR2 SVGAGI. DNA for the CDR3: TGTGCCAGCAGTTGGCAGCGAAGCTCCTACGAGCAGTACTTC. It encodes CASSWQRSSYEQYF.

This clonotype was seen a handful of times. The chain employs TRBV5-6 and TRBJ1-2, with D unresolved. There are 11 residues in the CDR3. V was clipped by 4 bases and J by 7 bases, with 8 bases between them. Per the germline V gene, CDR1 is SGHDT and CDR2 is YYEEEE. The CDR3 loop reads CASSPEGGYTF. CDR3 nucleotide sequence: TGTGCCAGCAGCCCAGAGGGTGGCTACACCTTC.

This clonotype came up a few times. The genes are TRBV5-1 and TRBJ2-5; 8 nucleotides align to TRBD2. The germline gives CDR1 SGHRS, CDR2 YFSETQ. V lost 7 bases to trimming and J lost 5 bases; unmatched junction nucleotides: 7. This CDR3 region has 13 residues. As DNA, the CDR3 is TGCGCCAGCGGTCCGGGAGGGTTCGAGACCCAGTACTTC. As protein: CASGPGGFETQYF.

The rearrangement joins TRBV9 to TRBJ2-5, with 10 bases that match TRBD2. Trimming cost V 0 bases and J 6 bases; bases outside gene matches: 8. The CDR3 contains 16 residues. Germline V gene lookup returns CDR1 SGDLS and CDR2 YYNGEE. The CDR3 DNA sequence: TGTGCCAGCAGCGTAGGACTAGCGGGTGGGGGGAAGACCCAGTACTTC. Encoded protein: CASSVGLAGGGKTQYF.

V and J are TRBV29-1 and TRBJ2-7; 10 bases map to TRBD2. Germline V gene lookup returns CDR1 SQVTM and CDR2 ANQGSEA. The CDR3 contains 16 residues. Germline trimming cut 5 bases from V and 7 bases from J; bases unmatched to any gene: 17. The CDR3 spells CSVRPSGSLPSGEQYF. CDR3 nucleotide sequence: TGCAGCGTTCGGCCTAGCGGGAGTCTCCCCTCGGGTGAGCAGTACTTC.